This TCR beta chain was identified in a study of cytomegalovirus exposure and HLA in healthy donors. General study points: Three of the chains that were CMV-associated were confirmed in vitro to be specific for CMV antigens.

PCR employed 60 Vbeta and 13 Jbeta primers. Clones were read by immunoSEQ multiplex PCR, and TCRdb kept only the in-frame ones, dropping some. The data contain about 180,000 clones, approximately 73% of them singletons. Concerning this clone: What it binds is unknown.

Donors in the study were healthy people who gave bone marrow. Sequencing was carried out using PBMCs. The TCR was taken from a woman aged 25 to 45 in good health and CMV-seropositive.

The CDR3, as DNA: TGTGCCAGCAGCTTAATGGGACTAGCGGGGGAACAAGAGACCCAGTACTTC. Its translation is CASSLMGLAGEQETQYF. The chain couples TRBV7-8 to TRBJ2-5; 14 nucleotides line up with TRBD2. This CDR3 spans 17 amino acids. Per the germline V gene, CDR1 is SGHVS and CDR2 is FQNEAQ. Trimming took 2 bases from V and 2 from J; bases not matched to a gene: 4.